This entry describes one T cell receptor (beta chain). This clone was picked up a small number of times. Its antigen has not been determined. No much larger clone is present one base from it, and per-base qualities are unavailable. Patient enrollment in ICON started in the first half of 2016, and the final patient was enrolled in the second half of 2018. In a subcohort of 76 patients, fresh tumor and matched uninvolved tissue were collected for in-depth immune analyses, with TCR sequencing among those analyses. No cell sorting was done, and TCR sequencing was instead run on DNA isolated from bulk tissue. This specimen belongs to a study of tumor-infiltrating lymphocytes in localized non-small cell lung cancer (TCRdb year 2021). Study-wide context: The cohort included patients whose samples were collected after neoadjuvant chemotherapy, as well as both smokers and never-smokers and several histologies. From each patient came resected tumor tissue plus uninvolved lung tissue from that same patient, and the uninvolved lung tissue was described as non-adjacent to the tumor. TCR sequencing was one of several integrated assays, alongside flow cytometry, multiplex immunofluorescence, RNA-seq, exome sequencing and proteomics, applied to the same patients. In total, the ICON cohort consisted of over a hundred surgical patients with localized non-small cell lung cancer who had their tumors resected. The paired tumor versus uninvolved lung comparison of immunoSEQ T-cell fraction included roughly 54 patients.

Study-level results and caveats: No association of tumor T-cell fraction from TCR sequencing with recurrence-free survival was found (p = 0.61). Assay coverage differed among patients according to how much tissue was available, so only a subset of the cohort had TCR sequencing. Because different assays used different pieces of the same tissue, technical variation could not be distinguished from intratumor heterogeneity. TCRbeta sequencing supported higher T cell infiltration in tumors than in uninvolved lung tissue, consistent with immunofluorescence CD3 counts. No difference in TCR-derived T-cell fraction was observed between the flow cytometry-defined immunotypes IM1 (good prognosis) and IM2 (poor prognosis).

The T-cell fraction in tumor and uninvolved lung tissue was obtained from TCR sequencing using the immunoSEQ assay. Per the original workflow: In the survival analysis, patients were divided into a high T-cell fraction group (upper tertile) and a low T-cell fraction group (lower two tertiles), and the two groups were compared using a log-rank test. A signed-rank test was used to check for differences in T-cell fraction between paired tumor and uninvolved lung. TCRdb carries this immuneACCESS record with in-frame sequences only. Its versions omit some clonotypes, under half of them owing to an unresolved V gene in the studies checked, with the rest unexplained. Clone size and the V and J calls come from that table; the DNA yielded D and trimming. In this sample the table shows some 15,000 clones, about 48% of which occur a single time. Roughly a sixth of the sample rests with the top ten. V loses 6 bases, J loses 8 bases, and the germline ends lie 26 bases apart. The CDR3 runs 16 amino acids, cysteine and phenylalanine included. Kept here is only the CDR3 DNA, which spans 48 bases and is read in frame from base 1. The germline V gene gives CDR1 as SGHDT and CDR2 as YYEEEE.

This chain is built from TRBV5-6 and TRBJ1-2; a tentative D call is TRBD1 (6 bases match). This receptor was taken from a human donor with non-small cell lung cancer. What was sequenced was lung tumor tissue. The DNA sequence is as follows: TGTGCCAGCAATACCGGGACAACTGTAGGCCCACGAGGCTACACCTTC. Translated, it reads CASNTGTTVGPRGYTF.